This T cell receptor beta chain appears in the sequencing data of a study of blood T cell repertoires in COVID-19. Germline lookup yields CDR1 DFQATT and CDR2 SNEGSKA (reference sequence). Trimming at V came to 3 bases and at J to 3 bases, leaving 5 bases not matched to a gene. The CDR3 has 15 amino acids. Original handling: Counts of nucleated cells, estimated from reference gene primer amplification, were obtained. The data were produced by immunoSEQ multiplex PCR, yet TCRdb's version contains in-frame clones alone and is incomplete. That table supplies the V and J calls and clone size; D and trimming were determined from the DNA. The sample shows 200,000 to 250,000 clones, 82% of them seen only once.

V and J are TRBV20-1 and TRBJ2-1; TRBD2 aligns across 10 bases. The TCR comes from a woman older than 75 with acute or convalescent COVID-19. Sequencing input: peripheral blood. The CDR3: CSASLSGGGYNEQFF. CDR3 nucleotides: TGCAGTGCTAGTTTAAGCGGGGGGGGCTACAATGAGCAGTTCTTC.